Presented here are 26 T cell receptor beta chains from one specimen sequenced in a study. TCRdb re-called the RT-PCR reads with MiXCR, one entry per CDR3 protein. This sample carries 650,000 to 800,000 distinct CDR3 sequences, 12% to 15% of them seen once, and the ten largest clones take 3.6%. Sequencing used memory CD4+ T cells from blood. These receptors came from a female donor in good health, serving as a healthy control.

V and J are TRBV18 and TRBJ1-4; 10 nucleotides align to TRBD1. This CDR3 is 14 amino acids long. After removal of 2 bases from V and 7 bases from J, the junction contained 1 base not matched to a gene. Looked up from germline, CDR1 is KGHSH and CDR2 is LQKENI. CDR3 bases: TGTGCCAGCTCACCAAGGACAGGGGGTGAAAAACTGTTTTTT. This encodes CASSPRTGGEKLFF. The full variable domain, completed using reference TRBV18 and TRBJ1-4, is NAGVMQNPRHLVRRRGQEARLRCSPMKGHSHVYWYRQLPEEGLKFMVYLQKENIIDESGMPKERFSAEFPKEGPSILRIQQVVRGDSAAYFCASSPRTGGEKLFFGSGTQLSVL.

This clonotype was counted at least ten times. This chain links TRBV10-3 with TRBJ2-7; the D is unclear. The CDR3 sequence is 12 residues long. Per the germline V gene, CDR1 is ENHRY and CDR2 is SYGVKD. Between the trimmed V and J ends, which lost 4 bases and 7 bases, there was a span of 11 bases. The CDR3 loop reads CAISVAGEEQYF. The CDR3 DNA is TGTGCCATCAGTGTGGCTGGGGAAGAGCAGTACTTC.

This chain links TRBV5-1 with TRBJ2-2; D is possibly TRBD2 (6 bases). The germline V gene has CDR1 SGHRS and CDR2 YFSETQ. This CDR3 is built from 15 residues. V dropped 5 bases and J dropped 4 bases, with 15 bases sitting between them. The CDR3 is CASSPRPGATGELFF. In DNA form, the CDR3 reads TGCGCCAGCAGTCCGCGACCGGGAGCCACCGGGGAGCTGTTTTTT.

In its sample, this clonotype was seen a few times. J is TRBJ2-5 and V is TRBV18; tentative D call: TRBD1 (5 bases). This CDR3 region has 13 residues. V was pared by 6 bases and J by 7 bases, with 15 bases between. Germline values: CDR1 KGHSH, CDR2 LQKENI. The CDR3 is CASSPTGAGTQYF. Written as DNA, the CDR3 is TGTGCCAGCTCCCCAACAGGTGCTGGGACCCAGTACTTC.

The rearrangement uses TRBV5-1 and TRBJ1-4; D not certain. The CDR3 runs 15 residues. Germline loops: CDR1 SGHRS, CDR2 YFSETQ. V was shortened by 4 bases and J by 4 bases, with 14 bases between the two germline ends. The CDR3 protein is CASSPGRNLNEKLFF. The DNA for the CDR3 is TGCGCCAGCAGCCCCGGACGTAACCTTAATGAAAAACTGTTTTTT.

This clonotype was observed a few times. This chain joins TRBV3-1 and TRBJ2-5, with TRBD2 matching 7 bases. The trim removed 4 bases at V and 2 bases at J, leaving 7 bases unmatched. Germline V gene sequence: CDR1 LGHDT, CDR2 YNNKEL (reference sequence). There are 15 residues in the CDR3. The CDR3 nucleotides are TGTGCCAGCAGCCCAAGGGCGGGGGTACAAGAGACCCAGTACTTC. It codes for CASSPRAGVQETQYF.

This clonotype was picked up a small number of times. V is TRBV7-2 and J is TRBJ2-1, with TRBD1 matching over 11 bases. Germline V CDR1 and CDR2: SGHTA, FQGNSA. This CDR3 region has 14 residues. The V gene end was trimmed by 5 bases and the J gene end by 7 bases; junction bases not matched to a gene: 4. The CDR3 DNA sequence: TGTGCCAGCAGCCGGGACAGGGGGTGGAATGAGCAGTTCTTC. This encodes CASSRDRGWNEQFF.

This clonotype has a handful of counts. The CDR3 bases are TGTGCCATCAGTGACCCGGGACTAGCGGGAGTTATAACAGATACGCAGTATTTT. Translating it yields CAISDPGLAGVITDTQYF. The rearrangement joins TRBV10-3 to TRBJ2-3, with 14 bases lining up with TRBD2. Looked up from germline, CDR1 is ENHRY and CDR2 is SYGVKD. Losses at the gene ends were 3 bases for V and 3 bases for J; bases not matched to a gene: 8. The CDR3 is 18 amino acids.

This clonotype was seen repeatedly, ten times or more. This rearrangement joins TRBV7-3 to TRBJ2-5; D possibly corresponds to TRBD2 (6 bases). Germline CDR1 and CDR2: SGHTA and FQGTGA. The V and J ends lost 5 bases and 2 bases respectively, with 15 bases between them. The CDR3 extends over 15 amino acids. CDR3 in amino acids: CASSQGGARQETQYF. The DNA for the CDR3 is TGTGCCAGCAGCCAAGGCGGGGCCAGACAAGAGACCCAGTACTTC. The entire variable domain, with the rest obtained from reference TRBV7-3 and TRBJ2-5, is as follows: GAGVSQTPSNKVTEKGKYVELRCDPISGHTALYWYRQSLGQGPEFLIYFQGTGAADDSGLPNDRFFAVRPEGSVSTLKIQRTERGDSAVYLCASSQGGARQETQYFGPGTRLLVL.

Details on this clonotype: This may be a read error, as it is one base from a much larger clone. The chain recombines TRBV9 with TRBJ2-4; 8 bases map to TRBD2. This CDR3 is built from 16 residues. With V trimmed by 1 base and J by 5 bases, 8 bases remained unmatched. Per the germline V gene, CDR1 is SGDLS and CDR2 is YYNGEE. CDR3 DNA sequence: TGTGCCAGCAGCGTAAGGGTAGCGGGACACGAAAACATTCAGTACTTC. Encoded protein: CASSVRVAGHENIQYF.

This clonotype appeared many times. The chain combines TRBV12-3 or TRBV12-4 with TRBJ2-1; D is perhaps TRBD1 or TRBD2 (5 bases each). V lost 6 bases and J lost 9, with 15 bases in between. The CDR3 is 13 residues long. The CDR3 spells CASSRDAQSEQFF. The CDR3 bases are TGTGCCAGCAGCCGGGACGCCCAGAGTGAGCAGTTCTTC.

This clonotype was counted between two and nine times. The chain uses TRBV7-2 and TRBJ2-5; D is perhaps TRBD1 (6 bases). CDR3 length: 14 residues. In germline, CDR1 is SGHTA, CDR2 FQGNSA. V was trimmed by 1 base and J by 5 bases, leaving 11 bases between them. The CDR3 DNA follows: TGTGCCAGCAGCTTAGTTAACAGGGCGGAGACCCAGTACTTC. This encodes CASSLVNRAETQYF.

The chain couples TRBV5-1 to TRBJ2-3; perhaps D is TRBD1 or TRBD2 (5 bases each). This CDR3 is built from 13 residues. Trimming removed 1 base from V and 9 bases from J, with 12 bases in between. Germline V gene lookup returns CDR1 SGHRS and CDR2 YFSETQ. CDR3 in amino acids: CASSLLGPGTQYF. The CDR3 DNA is TGCGCCAGCAGCTTGTTGGGACCCGGAACGCAGTATTTT.

The table lists this clonotype with a few counts. The rearrangement joins TRBV18 to TRBJ2-7; the match to TRBD1 covers 7 bases. The V and J ends lost 3 bases and 3 bases, in that order; junction bases with no gene match: 8. CDR1 and CDR2 (germline): KGHSH, LQKENI. CDR3 length equals 15 residues. The CDR3 DNA sequence: TGTGCCAGCTCACCCCGGTCAGGGGGATACTACGAGCAGTACTTC. Its translation is CASSPRSGGYYEQYF. Full variable domain (remainder filled in from reference TRBV18 and TRBJ2-7): NAGVMQNPRHLVRRRGQEARLRCSPMKGHSHVYWYRQLPEEGLKFMVYLQKENIIDESGMPKERFSAEFPKEGPSILRIQQVVRGDSAAYFCASSPRSGGYYEQYFGPGTRLTVT.

The chain has TRBV5-4 and TRBJ1-6, with D uncertain. The germline V and J ends were trimmed by 0 bases and 9 bases, with 4 bases remaining between them. The CDR3 has 12 residues. Germline V gene lookup returns CDR1 SGHNT and CDR2 YYREEE (reference sequence). CDR3 in DNA: TGTGCCAGCAGCTTGGATCGTTCACCCCTCCACTTT. It translates to CASSLDRSPLHF.

The chain combines TRBV29-1 with TRBJ2-3; perhaps D is TRBD1 or TRBD2 (5 bases each). This CDR3 comprises 13 residues. The germline CDR1 and CDR2 sequences are SQVTM and ANQGSEA. V lost 7 bases to trimming and J lost 8 bases, with 19 bases between them. The CDR3 DNA is TGCAGCGCCGAACAGGCCGAGGGTGGTACGCAGTATTTT. It is translated as CSAEQAEGGTQYF.

This clonotype has only a few counts. The V gene is TRBV4-2, the J gene TRBJ1-5, with unresolved D. There are 14 residues in the CDR3. Germline CDR1 and CDR2: LGHNA and YNFKEQ. Deletions cut 3 bases from V and 4 bases from J, with 10 bases between. The CDR3 region is CASSQFVGNQPQHF. In DNA form, the CDR3 reads TGTGCCAGCAGCCAGTTTGTAGGGAATCAGCCCCAGCATTTT.

This clonotype was counted once. J is TRBJ2-5 and V is TRBV20-1; 14 bases are shared with TRBD2. The J call may be faulty, since TRBJ2-7 better matches the DNA end. The CDR3 is made up of 15 amino acids. Germline CDR1 DFQATT, CDR2 SNEGSKA (reference sequence). This CDR3 is CSAGTGTSGRYEQYF. The CDR3 DNA sequence: TGCAGTGCCGGAACCGGGACTAGCGGGAGATACGAGCAGTACTTC.

The V gene is TRBV3-1, the J gene TRBJ2-7; 8 bases agree with TRBD1. The V segment lost 4 bases and the J segment 4 bases; nucleotides outside the gene matches: 6. The CDR3 is 14 residues long. CDR1 is LGHDT, CDR2 YNNKEL, per germline (reference sequence). Written as DNA, the CDR3 is TGTGCCAGCAGCCGACCCGGGACAGGTTACGAGCAGTACTTC. Its translation: CASSRPGTGYEQYF.

This chain links TRBV6-4 with TRBJ2-1; 10 bases match TRBD2. With V trimmed by 6 bases and J by 7 bases, 9 bases remained unmatched. Germline CDR1 MRHNA, CDR2 SNTAGT. This CDR3 spans 15 amino acids. This CDR3 is CASSPDSGRANEQFF. The DNA of the CDR3 is TGTGCCAGCAGCCCCGACAGCGGGAGGGCTAATGAGCAGTTCTTC.

This clonotype was observed many times. The genes are TRBV4-2 and TRBJ2-3; TRBD2 aligns across 13 bases. Trimming cost V 4 bases and J 6 bases; bases outside gene matches: 7. CDR3 size: 16 residues. Germline V gives CDR1 LGHNA, CDR2 YNFKEQ. In nucleotides, the CDR3 is TGTGCCAGCAGCCGGACTAGCGGGAGTAGTATTGATACGCAGTATTTT. It codes for CASSRTSGSSIDTQYF.

At least ten counts were recorded for this clonotype. The rearrangement links TRBV20-1 to TRBJ2-7, with TRBD2 matching 10 bases. Germline V gene sequence: CDR1 DFQATT, CDR2 SNEGSKA (reference sequence). V was clipped by 2 bases and J by 4 bases; unmatched bases: 5. The CDR3 has 14 amino acids. This chain's CDR3 is CSARLLAGTYEQYF. The CDR3, as DNA: TGCAGTGCTAGACTACTAGCGGGAACATACGAGCAGTACTTC.

Only a few counts were recorded for this clonotype. The chain recombines TRBV4-2 with TRBJ1-1; TRBD1 matches at 7 bases. Germline values: CDR1 LGHNA, CDR2 YNFKEQ. Trimming at V came to 1 base and at J to 1 base, leaving 0 bases not matched to a gene. The CDR3 has 14 amino acids. The DNA for the CDR3 is TGTGCCAGCAGCCAAGGGGACAGGAACACTGAAGCTTTCTTT. Protein: CASSQGDRNTEAFF.

This clonotype was seen many times. The rearrangement links TRBV15 to TRBJ1-5, with D unresolved. CDR3 length: 14 amino acids. V dropped 5 bases and J dropped 11 bases, with 19 bases sitting between them. Germline CDR1 and CDR2: LNHNV and YYDKDF (reference sequence). This CDR3 is CATSFEPAAAAQHF. The DNA for the CDR3 is TGTGCCACCAGCTTCGAACCAGCAGCTGCGGCCCAGCATTTT.

This clonotype was observed a handful of times. J is TRBJ2-1 and V is TRBV19; 10 bases fit TRBD2. The germline gives CDR1 LNHDA, CDR2 SQIVND (reference sequence). The CDR3 runs 15 residues. V was pared by 4 bases and J by 9 bases, with 9 bases of the junction left unmatched. In DNA form, the CDR3 reads TGTGCCAGTAGTACTAGCGGGAGAGTCCCGGGTGAGCAGTTCTTC. It is translated as CASSTSGRVPGEQFF.

The chain recombines TRBV29-1 with TRBJ1-1; D perhaps matches TRBD1 (5 bases). This CDR3 has 11 residues. From germline, CDR1 is SQVTM and CDR2 ANQGSEA. Trimming stripped 7 bases from V and 7 bases from J, with 13 bases between. The DNA of the CDR3 is TGCAGCGGGGCCGCGACAGATGAAGCTTTCTTT. Protein: CSGAATDEAFF.